The 6 T cell receptor beta chains below come from one sample, sequenced in a study of blood T cell repertoires in COVID-19. Generated by immunoSEQ multiplex PCR, the TCRdb table keeps only in-frame clones and is missing some. The table lists approximately 210,000 clones, roughly 82% of them singletons. Specimen: peripheral blood. The receptor source for this set is a woman in her 40s with acute or convalescent COVID-19.

This chain joins TRBV30 and TRBJ1-2; tentatively, D is TRBD1 (6 bases). Trimming pared 2 bases from V and 1 base from J, leaving 11 bases between. The CDR3 is made up of 14 amino acids. CDR1 and CDR2 from the germline V gene are GTSNPN and SVGIG (reference sequence). The CDR3 DNA reads TGTGCCTGGAGTTCCGGGACACTTAACTATGGCTACACCTTC. Its protein product is CAWSSGTLNYGYTF.

The chain has TRBV6-5 and TRBJ2-1; TRBD2 agrees at 14 bases. J was trimmed by 5 bases and V by 7 bases; bases with no gene match: 4. The CDR3 has 15 amino acids. Germline loops: CDR1 MNHEY, CDR2 SVGAGI. CDR3 nucleotides: TGTGCCAGCACCGGACTAGCGGGAGGTCACAATGAGCAGTTCTTC. Amino acid sequence: CASTGLAGGHNEQFF.

This clone was found a few times. The rearrangement joins TRBV2 to TRBJ1-2; D might be TRBD1 (6 bases). Per germline, CDR1 SNHLY and CDR2 FYNNEI. The CDR3 is 13 amino acids. V shed 6 bases and J shed 8 bases, with 16 bases lying between them. Here the CDR3 DNA reads TGTGCCAGCAGGGAGGACAGATCCGGCGGCTACACCTTC. This sequence encodes CASREDRSGGYTF.

The V gene is TRBV6-6, the J gene TRBJ1-2, with TRBD1 identical over 8 bases. V lost 7 bases, J lost 3 bases, and 7 bases stayed unmatched. Germline V lookup: CDR1 MNHNY, CDR2 SVGAGI (reference sequence). The CDR3 has 14 amino acids. The chain's CDR3 is CASTRLQGDYGYTF. The CDR3 nucleotides read TGTGCCAGCACCCGACTACAGGGGGACTATGGCTACACCTTC.

The chain recombines TRBV6-4 with TRBJ1-1; 7 nucleotides match TRBD1. V trimming: 4 bases; J trimming: 1 base; junction bases outside the gene matches: 9. The CDR3 totals 16 residues. From germline, CDR1 is MRHNA and CDR2 SNTAGT. CDR3 nucleotide sequence: TGTGCCAGCAGTGTTGACAGGGAAGATTGGAACACTGAAGCTTTCTTT. It yields the protein CASSVDREDWNTEAFF.

This chain links TRBV14 with TRBJ1-1, with D perhaps matching TRBD1 (6 bases). This CDR3 is 15 amino acids long. Germline assignment: CDR1 SGHDN and CDR2 FVKESK. Between the trimmed V and J ends, which lost 4 bases and 5 bases, there was a span of 17 bases. The CDR3 reads CASSRQSTGLTEAFF. CDR3 DNA: TGTGCCAGCAGCCGACAATCAACAGGGTTGACTGAAGCTTTCTTT.